Sequencing of this TCR beta chain was carried out in a study of identical twins. This CDR3 spans 16 amino acids. V gave up 5 bases and J gave up 0 bases; unmatched junction bases: 7. From germline, CDR1 is SEHNR and CDR2 FQNEAQ (reference sequence). Every sampled donor was Caucasian and healthy. From the 5' RACE reads, TCRdb called clonotypes with MiXCR, one entry per CDR3 protein. The sample has approximately 220,000 distinct CDR3 sequences; 7.5% are singletons. Of note for this clonotype: The antigen is unknown.

General study findings and limits: Out-of-frame alpha sequences that twins shared showed excess low generation probability. Abundant beta clonotypes from cord blood had fewer insertions, unlike memory repertoires, which showed none.

The same data also went into a second study, on yellow fever vaccine responses in identical twins.

Sequences were obtained from CD8+ T cells sorted from blood. The chain uses TRBV7-9 and TRBJ2-1, with 7 nucleotides matching TRBD1. This TCR derives from a woman aged 18 to 35 in good health. The CDR3 protein is CASSTRQGSSYNEQFF. As DNA, the CDR3 is TGTGCCAGCAGCACCCGACAGGGTAGCTCCTACAATGAGCAGTTCTTC.